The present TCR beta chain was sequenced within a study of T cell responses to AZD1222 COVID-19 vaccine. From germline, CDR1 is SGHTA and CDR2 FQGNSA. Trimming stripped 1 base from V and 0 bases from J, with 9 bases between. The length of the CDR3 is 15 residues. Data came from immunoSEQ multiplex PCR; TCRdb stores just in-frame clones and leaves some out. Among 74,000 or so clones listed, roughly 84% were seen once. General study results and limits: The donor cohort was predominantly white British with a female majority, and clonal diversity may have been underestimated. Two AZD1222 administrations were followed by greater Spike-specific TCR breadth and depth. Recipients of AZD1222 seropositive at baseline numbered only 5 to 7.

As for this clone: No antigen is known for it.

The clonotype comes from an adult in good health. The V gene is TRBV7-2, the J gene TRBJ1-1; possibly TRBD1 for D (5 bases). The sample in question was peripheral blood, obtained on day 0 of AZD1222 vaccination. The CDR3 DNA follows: TGTGCCAGCAGCTTAGTGGGACGGGTGAACACTGAAGCTTTCTTT. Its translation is CASSLVGRVNTEAFF.